This TCR beta chain was identified during a study of T cell responses to AZD1222 COVID-19 vaccine (dated by TCRdb to the early 2020s). Background for the entire study: TCR sequencing was performed for approximately 240 trial participants, of whom around 200 were given two doses of AZD1222 and 26 were given two doses of MenACWY control vaccine. Enrollment into the trials was organized by age into subgroups of 18-55, 56-69 and 70-plus years, and those subgroups contained roughly 150, 30 and 60 TCR-sequenced participants, respectively.

For this clone: The clone's antigen remains unknown. No base quality information exists; no much larger clone differs at one position.

Overall study results and their limits: Because no samples from the day 14 peak response were available, repertoires could be characterized only after the peak T cell response. Conclusions about previously exposed vaccinees are limited, since just a handful of AZD1222 recipients were seropositive for SARS-CoV-2 at baseline. CD4 TCRs associated with the vaccine covered the entire spike protein, and the dominant responses were in regions 160-218 and 743-854. Most participants were white British and females outnumbered males, and the authors suggested that clonal diversity may have been underestimated. In the small 56-69-year group, the increase in depth fell short of significance, most likely because of low power. After two AZD1222 doses, spike-specific TCR breadth and depth were significantly higher than at day 0 and than in MenACWY recipients. Epitopes outside the regions mutated in the B.1.351 and B.1.1.7 variants were reportedly recognized by nearly half of the unique spike-specific TCRs.

The sample's time point label is to be understood as: about 28 days (+/-7) after the second vaccine dose. Because spike-specific TCR depth and breadth did not differ between the two schedules, AZD1222 recipients who got a second dose at roughly 4 weeks were pooled with those who got a second dose at roughly 12 weeks. Vaccinee samples came from UK trials COV001 and COV002, including a single-blind randomized controlled phase 2/3 trial of AZD1222 (ChAdOx1 nCoV-19) in healthy adults. For TCRbeta chain sequencing, PBMC samples were collected from trial participants at day 0 and at day 28 after the second dose. The CDR3 regions of human TCRbeta chains were analyzed by immunosequencing. In the authors' own workflow: Repertoire TCRs were matched against a reference library of SARS-CoV-2-specific TCRs generated with the MIRA antigen-specificity platform. Breadth meant the fraction of unique TCRs that were SARS-CoV-2-associated, whereas depth meant the fraction of total T cells that were SARS-CoV-2-associated. Using the MIRA data, each spike-specific TCR was assigned both to the spike region to which the TCR was reactive and to a CD4 or CD8 class. Log10-transformed breadth and depth values were compared by one-way ANOVA with Sidak's multiple comparisons tests. The source is immuneACCESS, and TCRdb retained only in-frame sequences with V and J called. Part of the clones is not carried over; for the studies checked, unresolved V genes explain less than half of this, and the remainder is unexplained. D and trimming were read from the DNA, whereas the V and J calls and clone size are those reported in that table. In all, the sample holds about 180,000 clones, and 80% to 90% of those were seen once. Approximately 10% of the sample belongs to the ten largest clones.

This TCR was recovered from an adult who received the AZD1222 COVID-19 vaccine. Material: peripheral blood, obtained 28 days after the second AZD1222 dose.

The CDR3 region reads CASSVDGTGVGGYTF. The DNA sequence follows: TGTGCCAGCAGCGTAGATGGGACAGGGGTTGGTGGCTACACCTTC. This receptor chain uses TRBV9 and TRBJ1-2; 10 junctional bases match TRBD1. The germline V gene supplies CDR1 SGDLS and CDR2 YYNGEE. Its CDR3 holds 15 amino acids, cysteine through phenylalanine. Only CDR3 DNA remains: 45 bases, in frame from the first base. The germline V end is reduced by 0 bases and the J end by 7 bases; junction bases left unmatched: 6. Full variable domain (CDR3 extended with the reference TRBV9 and TRBJ1-2 proteins): DSGVTQTPKHLITATGQRVTLRCSPRSGDLSVYWYQQSLDQGLQFLIQYYNGEERAKGNILERFSAQQFPDLHSELNLSSLELGDSALYFCASSVDGTGVGGYTFGSGTRLTVV.